The sequence of this T cell receptor beta chain was determined in a study of blood T cell repertoires in COVID-19. Study background: Samples came from the United States, Italy and Spain, spanning acute and convalescent COVID-19. PBMCs, B-cell-depleted T cells, or T cells were the source of the cDNA or gDNA that made up the material.

Study processing details: Quantification of nucleated cells was approximated via reference gene primer amplification. Sequencing was performed with immunoSEQ multiplex PCR; in TCRdb, only in-frame clones are kept and a portion is missing. The DNA was the basis for D and trimming; V, J and clone size are from that table. Altogether some 20,000 clones are present, roughly 85% being singletons, with the ten largest covering around 60%. The CDR3 consists of 17 residues. V shed 10 bases, J shed 8 bases, and the junction held 22 bases outside the gene matches. Germline assignment: CDR1 SNHLY and CDR2 FYNNEI.

Sample: peripheral blood. The TCR sequence derives from an elderly man with acute or convalescent COVID-19. This chain connects TRBV2 to TRBJ2-1; 8 bases line up with TRBD2. CDR3 amino acids: CATEASGYLNTGDEQFF. The CDR3 DNA reads TGTGCCACCGAGGCTAGCGGGTACCTAAACACTGGGGATGAGCAGTTCTTC.